A selection of T cell receptor beta chains follows, all from one sample in a study of T-cell reconstitution after alpha-beta-depleted transplantation in children. MiXCR was run by TCRdb on the PCR reads, yielding one entry per CDR3 protein. The sample gives about 500,000 distinct CDR3 sequences, about 10% of which show up once; approximately 14% is in the top ten. The sample in question was PBMCs, mostly from graft donor cells, obtained 180 days after TCRalphabeta/CD19-depleted stem cell transplant. The receptors were gathered from a female patient younger than 10 who had a stem cell transplant for aplastic anemia, so the T cells may come from the graft donor. CDR3s include the opening cysteine and the closing phenylalanine or tryptophan. The D gene is left open where the match is weak. Size values are once, few and many counts, or a class for expanded clones, and some rows have none.

clone_size	d_call	v_call	j_call	cdr3_nt	cdr3_aa
few	TRBD2	TRBV20-1	TRBJ2-3	TGCAGTGCAACTAGCGGGAAAGGGAGCACAGATACGCAGTATTTT	CSATSGKGSTDTQYF
few	TRBD1	TRBV29-1	TRBJ1-1	TGCAGCGTTGACCCTACAGGGGGCACTGAAGCTTTCTTT	CSVDPTGGTEAFF
.	.	TRBV20-1	TRBJ1-5	TGCAGTGCTTGCGACAGTGCGATACAGCATTTT	CSACDSAIQHF
few	TRBD2	TRBV3-1	TRBJ2-2	TGTGCCAGCAGCCAAGCCCTAGCGGGAGCCGGGGAGCTGTTTTTT	CASSQALAGAGELFF
few	.	TRBV12-3/TRBV12-4	TRBJ1-2	TGTGCCAGTGCCGCAACCGAAGGGGGCTACACCTTC	CASAATEGGYTF
many	.	TRBV6-5	TRBJ2-2	TGTGCCAGCAGTTCTTGGACAGCGAACACCGGGGAGCTGTTTTTT	CASSSWTANTGELFF
few	.	TRBV20-1	TRBJ2-7	TGCAGTGCTAGAGAGAACAGCTACGAGCAGTACTTC	CSARENSYEQYF
.	TRBD2	TRBV6-1	TRBJ2-3	TGTGCCAGCGTGGCTAGCAGCCTCACCGCGGGGGCGCAGTATTTT	CASVASSLTAGAQYF
few	.	TRBV6-5	TRBJ1-1	TGTGCCAGCAGTTCCCGGGGACACCAATACACTGAAGCTTTCTTT	CASSSRGHQYTEAFF
.	.	TRBV20-1	TRBJ1-5	TGCTGCTTTTGGGAACAGGGTCGGAGGGGCAATCAGCCCCAGCATTTT	CCFWEQGRRGNQPQHF
few	.	TRBV5-1	TRBJ1-1	TGCGCCAGCAGCTTGGTTGTGGCAGAAAACACTGAAGCTTTCTTT	CASSLVVAENTEAFF
few	.	TRBV7-4	TRBJ2-7	TGTGCCAGCAGCTTATGGGGGGGCCACTACGAGCAGTACTTC	CASSLWGGHYEQYF
.	.	TRBV28	TRBJ2-1	TGTGCCAGCAGTTTAGGGCCCGTTGTTGGGTTCTTC	CASSLGPVVGFF
few	.	TRBV11-2	TRBJ2-1	TGTGCCAGCACGAGGCGGGGGCTAGCGCCCTACAATGAGCAGTTCTTC	CASTRRGLAPYNEQFF
few	.	TRBV12-5	TRBJ1-2	TGTGCTAGTGGTTTCCCCCTTTGTCGGGGGCGTCCTTATGGCTACACCTTC	CASGFPLCRGRPYGYTF
.	.	TRBV20-1	TRBJ2-6	TGCAGTGCTAGCAGGGCTGGGGCCAACGTCCTGACTTTC	CSASRAGANVLTF
many	.	TRBV12-3/TRBV12-4	TRBJ2-3	TGTGCCAGCAGTTTACGGACATCTAGCACAGATACGCAGTATTTT	CASSLRTSSTDTQYF
.	TRBD1	TRBV5-1	TRBJ1-2	TGCGCCAGCAGCTTGGGACGGACAGGACATGGCTACACCTTC	CASSLGRTGHGYTF
many	.	TRBV20-1	TRBJ1-1	TGCAGTGCTAGAGATTGGCGGGAGGCATTTGAAGCTTTCTTT	CSARDWREAFEAFF
.	.	TRBV6-2/TRBV6-3	TRBJ2-3	TGTGCCAGCAGTTACTCTCGAGTAGAATTATCGACAGATACGCAGTATTTT	CASSYSRVELSTDTQYF
few	.	TRBV20-1	TRBJ1-2	TGCAGTGCTAGTCCCCGGACCGCTAACTATGGCTACACCTTC	CSASPRTANYGYTF
.	.	TRBV20-1	TRBJ2-1	TGCAGTGCTAGACATCCTCAGGCTGAGCAGTTCTTC	CSARHPQAEQFF
.	.	TRBV29-1	TRBJ2-1	TGCAGCGTTGGCGACCTCGTCAATGAGCAGTTCTTC	CSVGDLVNEQFF
few	TRBD1	TRBV6-2/TRBV6-3	TRBJ2-1	TGTGCCAGCAGCATTGACAGGGGCGCAGAGCAGTTCTTC	CASSIDRGAEQFF
few	TRBD1	TRBV7-2	TRBJ2-2	TGTGCCAGCAGCTTAGTTGGGACAGGTTCCGGGGAGCTGTTTTTT	CASSLVGTGSGELFF
.	.	TRBV9	TRBJ2-2	TGTGCCAGCAGCGTAGACCAGATAGGCACCGGGGAGCTGTTTTTT	CASSVDQIGTGELFF
few	.	TRBV12-3/TRBV12-4	TRBJ1-1	TGTGCCAGCAGTTGGGCCAGAACTGCTGAAGCTTTCTTT	CASSWARTAEAFF
.	.	TRBV21-1	TRBJ2-1	TGTGCCAGCAGCAAATTCAGAGCGAGCTCCAACAATGAGCAGTTCTTC	CASSKFRASSNNEQFF
many	.	TRBV3-1	TRBJ2-7	TGTGCCAGCAGCCAAGATCGGTGGGGCGAGCAGTACTTC	CASSQDRWGEQYF
.	.	TRBV6-4	TRBJ1-1	TGTGCCAGCGCTATTGCCGGGAACACTGAAGCTTTCTTT	CASAIAGNTEAFF
few	.	TRBV27	TRBJ1-2	TGTGCCAGCAGTTTATCGTGGGGGACCAACTATGGCTACACCTTC	CASSLSWGTNYGYTF
.	.	TRBV5-1	TRBJ2-3	TGCGCCAGCATGCGGAGTGCCACTAGCACAGATACGCAGTATTTT	CASMRSATSTDTQYF
few	.	TRBV21-1	TRBJ2-7	TGTGCCAGCAGTACCGGGACTAGCGTCACCTACGAGCAGTACTTC	CASSTGTSVTYEQYF
.	.	TRBV7-2	TRBJ1-1	TGTGCCAGCAGCTTCGGATACCTTGCCCTGAACACTGAAGCTTTCTTT	CASSFGYLALNTEAFF
.	TRBD2	TRBV12-3/TRBV12-4	TRBJ2-3	TGTGCCAGCAGGACCTCGGGAGGGGCGGCCACAGATACGCAGTATTTT	CASRTSGGAATDTQYF
few	.	TRBV6-1	TRBJ1-4	TGTGCCAGCAGACCAATCGGGAGCACTAATGAAAAACTGTTTTTT	CASRPIGSTNEKLFF
.	.	TRBV29-1	TRBJ2-7	TGCAGCGTTTTAACCTCTCACAAAACCTACGAGCAGTACTTC	CSVLTSHKTYEQYF
.	.	TRBV7-2	TRBJ1-3	TGTGCCATCCGTATTGGAAACACCATATATTTT	CAIRIGNTIYF
.	.	TRBV2	TRBJ2-1	TGTGCCAGCAGCCGGGACCGACCCTCCAGAAGCTCCTACAATGAGCAGTTCTTC	CASSRDRPSRSSYNEQFF
few	.	TRBV14	TRBJ2-7	TGTGCCAGCAGCCAAGAGGGGTGGGGTTTCTCCTACGAGCAGTACTTC	CASSQEGWGFSYEQYF
.	.	TRBV6-5	TRBJ2-3	TGTGCCAGCAGTTACTACGGGAGAGGGACAGATACGCAGTATTTT	CASSYYGRGTDTQYF
.	TRBD1	TRBV19	TRBJ2-1	TGTGCCAGTAGTGCCCCGACAGGGATCCGGACGGATGAGCAGTTCTTC	CASSAPTGIRTDEQFF
.	.	TRBV12-3/TRBV12-4	TRBJ2-2	TGTGCCAGCAGTTGGGGTGTACGCTCCAACACCGGGGAGCTGTTTTTT	CASSWGVRSNTGELFF
.	TRBD1	TRBV12-3/TRBV12-4	TRBJ2-7	TGTGCCAGCAGTCCCAGGGGCCCCGGGACAGGGGACTACGAGCAGTACTTC	CASSPRGPGTGDYEQYF
few	.	TRBV4-3	TRBJ2-7	TGCGCCAGCAGCCAACTCCCGGGGGACGAGCAGTACTTC	CASSQLPGDEQYF